This TCR beta chain was sequenced during a study of early T cells in non-severe SARS-CoV-2 infection. This clonotype was recorded many times. Unique molecular identifiers were attached to individual cDNA molecules. TCRdb recomputed calls from the 5' RACE reads with MiXCR, one row per CDR3 protein. The sample yields some 50,000 distinct CDR3 sequences, under 11% seen once. Germline V gene data show CDR1 as SGHTA and CDR2 as FQGNSA. Trimming took off 0 bases at V and 1 base at J, with 11 bases between the two ends. The CDR3 is 16 residues long. The sequence was obtained from an adult who was a healthcare worker with PCR-confirmed SARS-CoV-2 infection or an uninfected control (not recorded which). Specimen: whole blood. This chain connects TRBV7-2 to TRBJ2-3, with D perhaps matching TRBD1 (5 bases). Written as DNA, the CDR3 is TGTGCCAGCAGCTTAGCGCTGCTAGGGGGCACAGATACGCAGTATTTT. Translation: CASSLALLGGTDTQYF.